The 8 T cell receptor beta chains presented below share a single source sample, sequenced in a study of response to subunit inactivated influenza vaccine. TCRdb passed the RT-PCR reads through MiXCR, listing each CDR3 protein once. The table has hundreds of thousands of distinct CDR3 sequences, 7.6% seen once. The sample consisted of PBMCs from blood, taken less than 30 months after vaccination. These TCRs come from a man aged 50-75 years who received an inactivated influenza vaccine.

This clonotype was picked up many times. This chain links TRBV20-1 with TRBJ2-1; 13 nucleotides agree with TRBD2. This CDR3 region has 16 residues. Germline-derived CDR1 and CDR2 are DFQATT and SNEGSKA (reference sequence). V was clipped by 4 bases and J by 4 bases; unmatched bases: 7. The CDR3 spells CSATPGTSGTYNEQFF. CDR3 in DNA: TGCAGTGCTACCCCTGGGACTAGCGGGACGTACAATGAGCAGTTCTTC.

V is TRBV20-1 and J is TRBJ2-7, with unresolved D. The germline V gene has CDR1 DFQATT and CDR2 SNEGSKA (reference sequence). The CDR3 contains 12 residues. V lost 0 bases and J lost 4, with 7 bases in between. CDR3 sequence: CSARDHPYEQYF. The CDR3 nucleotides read TGCAGTGCTAGAGATCATCCTTACGAGCAGTACTTC.

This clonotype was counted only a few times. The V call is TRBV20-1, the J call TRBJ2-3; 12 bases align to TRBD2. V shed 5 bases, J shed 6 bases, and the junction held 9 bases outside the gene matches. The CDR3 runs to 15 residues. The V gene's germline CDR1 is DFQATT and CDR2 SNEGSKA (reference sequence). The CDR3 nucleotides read TGCAGTGCTCGGCGGACTAGCGGGACTGTGGATACGCAGTATTTT. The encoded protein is CSARRTSGTVDTQYF.

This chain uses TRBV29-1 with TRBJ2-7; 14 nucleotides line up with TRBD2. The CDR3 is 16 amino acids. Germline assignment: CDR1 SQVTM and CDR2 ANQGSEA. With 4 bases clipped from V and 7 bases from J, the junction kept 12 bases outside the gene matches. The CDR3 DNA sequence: TGCAGCGTTGTAACCCCGACTAGCGGGAGGGCGGGTGAGCAGTACTTC. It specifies CSVVTPTSGRAGEQYF.

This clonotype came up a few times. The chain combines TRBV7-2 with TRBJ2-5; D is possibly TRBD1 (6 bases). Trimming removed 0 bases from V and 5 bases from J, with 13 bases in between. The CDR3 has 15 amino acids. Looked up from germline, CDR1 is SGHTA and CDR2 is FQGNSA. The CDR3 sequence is CASSLAGTRGETQYF. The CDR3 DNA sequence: TGTGCCAGCAGCTTAGCGGGGACAAGAGGCGAGACCCAGTACTTC.

The CDR3 bases are TGTGCCTGGAGTAGGACGGGTCAGGTCTACAATGAGCAGTTCTTC. Its translation is CAWSRTGQVYNEQFF. The chain is built from TRBV30 and TRBJ2-1; D not resolved. The CDR3 runs 15 residues. The V and J ends lost 2 bases and 3 bases respectively, with 14 bases between them. CDR1 is GTSNPN and CDR2 is SVGIG in the germline V gene (reference sequence). Using reference TRBV30 and TRBJ2-1 for the parts outside the CDR3, the full variable domain is SQTIHQWPATLVQPVGSPLSLECTVEGTSNPNLYWYRQAAGRGLQLLFYSVGIGQISSEVPQNLSASRPQDRQFILSSKKLLLSDSGFYLCAWSRTGQVYNEQFFGPGTRLTVL.

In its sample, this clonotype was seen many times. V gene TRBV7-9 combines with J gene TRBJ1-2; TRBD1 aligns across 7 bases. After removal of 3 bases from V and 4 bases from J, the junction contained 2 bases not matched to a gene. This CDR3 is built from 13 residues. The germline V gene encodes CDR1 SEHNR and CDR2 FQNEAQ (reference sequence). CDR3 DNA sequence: TGTGCCAGCAGCTTTGCAGGGGGCTATGGCTACACCTTC. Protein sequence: CASSFAGGYGYTF.

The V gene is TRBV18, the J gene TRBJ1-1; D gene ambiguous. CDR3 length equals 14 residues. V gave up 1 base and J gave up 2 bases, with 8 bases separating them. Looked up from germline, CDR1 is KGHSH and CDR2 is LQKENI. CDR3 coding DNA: TGTGCCAGCTCACCACTGGGAGCTAACACTGAAGCTTTCTTT. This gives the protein CASSPLGANTEAFF.